Listed here are 14 T cell receptor beta chains from one sample, sequenced in a study of blood T cell repertoires in COVID-19. The protocol was immunoSEQ multiplex PCR, while the TCRdb copy is restricted to in-frame clones and leaves out a portion. The sample records hundreds of thousands of clones, 85% to 90% being singletons. The specimen was peripheral blood. All receptors derive from a woman between 50 and 59 years old with COVID-19, enrolled during active disease.

The chain joins TRBV7-3 to TRBJ1-1; the D gene is possibly TRBD1 (6 bases). Germline loops: CDR1 SGHTA, CDR2 FQGTGA. This CDR3 is 13 amino acids long. Trimming took 5 bases from V and 1 from J, leaving 8 bases between them. The CDR3 region has the DNA TGTGCCAGCAGCCTCAGGGGGAACACTGAAGCTTTCTTT. Translated, it gives CASSLRGNTEAFF.

V gene TRBV2 combines with J gene TRBJ2-3, with D tentatively TRBD1 (6 bases). Trimming removed 6 bases from V and 5 bases from J, with 12 bases in between. Germline lookup yields CDR1 SNHLY and CDR2 FYNNEI. The CDR3 runs to 13 residues. CDR3 region: CASRVEGVDTQYF. As DNA, the CDR3 is TGTGCCAGCAGGGTAGAGGGGGTAGATACGCAGTATTTT.

This rearrangement joins TRBV6-5 to TRBJ1-2; D remains ambiguous. CDR3 size: 13 residues. Germline-derived CDR1 and CDR2 are MNHEY and SVGAGI. V lost 5 bases and J lost 8, with 15 bases in between. CDR3 sequence reads: CASSPMGRLGYTF. In DNA form, the CDR3 reads TGTGCCAGCAGTCCTATGGGGAGGTTAGGCTACACCTTC.

The rearrangement uses TRBV5-6 and TRBJ1-3; D gene ambiguous. CDR1 and CDR2 (germline): SGHDT, YYEEEE. Trimming took 4 bases from V and 6 from J, leaving 11 bases between them. The CDR3 is made up of 13 amino acids. The CDR3 nucleotides read TGTGCCAGCAGCCTGACTGAAGCAAACACCATATATTTT. It specifies CASSLTEANTIYF.

This chain uses TRBV6-6 with TRBJ1-1, with D perhaps matching TRBD1 (6 bases). This CDR3 contains 16 residues. Germline values: CDR1 MNHNY, CDR2 SVGAGI (reference sequence). V dropped 0 bases and J dropped 1 base, with 12 bases sitting between them. The CDR3 sequence: CASSYSLGASNTEAFF. CDR3 coding DNA: TGTGCCAGCAGTTACTCGCTGGGGGCGTCGAACACTGAAGCTTTCTTT.

The chain couples TRBV6-2 or TRBV6-3 to TRBJ2-7, with a weak D call TRBD2 (6 bases). From germline, CDR1 is MNHEY and CDR2 SVGEGT. Trimming left V 6 bases short and J 7 bases short, with 22 bases between. There are 15 residues in the CDR3. The CDR3 DNA reads as TGTGCCAGCAGCCTGGAGGGAGTGTCTACGTCGGAGCAGTACTTC. As protein: CASSLEGVSTSEQYF.

This chain links TRBV3-1 (or the pseudogene TRBV3-2) with TRBJ1-2; 8 positions agree with TRBD1. Germline CDR1 and CDR2: LGHDT and YNNKEL (reference sequence). The ends lost 2 bases at V and 6 bases at J; junction bases unmatched: 5. This CDR3 contains 14 residues. In nucleotides, the CDR3 is TGTGCCAGCAGCCAATCCGTCAGGGGGCATGGCTACACCTTC. It codes for CASSQSVRGHGYTF.

The CDR3 DNA follows: TGTGCCAGCAGCTCAGGAGGGGATACGCAGTATTTT. This encodes CASSSGGDTQYF. This chain uses TRBV7-3 with TRBJ2-3, with D tentatively TRBD2 (6 bases). Germline CDR1 is SGHTA and CDR2 is FQGTGA. The CDR3 has 12 amino acids. V was cut by 4 bases and J by 6 bases, with 8 bases left in between.

The DNA for the CDR3 is TGTGCCAGCAGACCCGGACAGGCCACAGATACGCAGTATTTT. Residues: CASRPGQATDTQYF. The V call is TRBV7-9, the J call TRBJ2-3; 7 bases map to TRBD1. Germline V gene sequence: CDR1 SEHNR, CDR2 FQNEAQ (reference sequence). V dropped 6 bases and J dropped 2; count of bases not matched to a gene: 5. This CDR3 is built from 14 residues.

This chain links TRBV30 with TRBJ1-6, with D uncertain. The CDR3 contains 13 residues. Per germline, CDR1 GTSNPN and CDR2 SVGIG (reference sequence). V shed 0 bases and J shed 10 bases, with 10 bases lying between them. This CDR3 reads CAWSVEEGSPLHF. In DNA form, the CDR3 reads TGTGCCTGGAGTGTCGAGGAAGGATCACCCCTCCACTTT.

CDR3 residues: CASSGRIDGELFF. The CDR3 bases are TGTGCCAGTAGTGGGAGGATCGACGGGGAGCTGTTTTTT. The chain uses TRBV19 and TRBJ2-2, with D possibly matching TRBD2 (6 bases). Trimming pared 5 bases from V and 7 bases from J, leaving 11 bases between. The germline V gene has CDR1 LNHDA and CDR2 SQIVND (reference sequence). The CDR3 runs 13 residues.

V and J are TRBV6-2 or TRBV6-3 and TRBJ1-2; tentatively, D is TRBD1 (6 bases). With 2 bases removed from V and 4 bases from J, the gap between germline ends came to 11 bases. This CDR3 has 14 residues. Germline V CDR1 and CDR2: MNHEY, SVGEGT. The CDR3 reads CASSYNRAGYGYTF. CDR3 DNA sequence: TGTGCCAGCAGTTACAACAGGGCGGGCTATGGCTACACCTTC.

This clone was observed once. The chain uses TRBV27 and TRBJ1-6; no firm D call. Trimming shortened V by 3 bases and J by 0 bases, and 12 bases separated the two germline ends. The CDR3 runs to 17 residues. Germline CDR1 is MNHEY and CDR2 is SMNVEV (reference sequence). The CDR3 spells CASSFWAARSYNSPLHF. The CDR3, as DNA: TGTGCCAGCAGTTTCTGGGCCGCACGCTCCTATAATTCACCCCTCCACTTT.

V gene TRBV24-1 combines with J gene TRBJ2-2; D remains ambiguous. Trimming left V 0 bases short and J 5 bases short, with 9 bases between. There are 15 residues in the CDR3. Germline V lookup: CDR1 KGHDR, CDR2 SFDVKD. CDR3 nucleotide sequence: TGTGCCACCAGTGATTTGGGGCCACCTACCGGGGAGCTGTTTTTT. Amino acid sequence: CATSDLGPPTGELFF.